Presented here are 25 T cell receptor beta chains from one specimen sequenced in a study of blood T cell repertoires in COVID-19. The repertoire was sequenced with immunoSEQ multiplex PCR; TCRdb's copy has only in-frame clones and lacks some. The sample shows about 79,000 clones, approximately 90% of them seen only once. The sequenced material came from peripheral blood. These receptors all come from a man between 65 and 80 years old with active or convalescent COVID-19.

The chain recombines TRBV5-4 with TRBJ1-1, with D possibly TRBD1 on 6 matching bases. Germline CDR1 SGHNT, CDR2 YYREEE (reference sequence). The V end lost 2 bases, the J end lost 3 bases, and 8 bases lay between the germline ends. The CDR3 has 13 residues. The CDR3: CASSFTGYTEAFF. The DNA for the CDR3 is TGTGCCAGCAGCTTTACAGGGTACACTGAAGCTTTCTTT.

The chain carries TRBV5-1 and TRBJ1-2, with TRBD1 matching 7 bases. This CDR3 has 15 amino acids. Germline CDR1 and CDR2: SGHRS and YFSETQ. The J segment lost 0 bases and the V segment lost 4 bases, leaving 6 bases of the junction unmatched. The chain's CDR3 is CASSGGTVSNYGYTF. CDR3 DNA sequence: TGCGCCAGCAGCGGTGGGACAGTTTCTAACTATGGCTACACCTTC.

The chain carries TRBV4-3 and TRBJ2-7; 8 bases line up with TRBD1. Germline V gene data show CDR1 as LGHNA and CDR2 as YSLEER. V gave up 2 bases and J gave up 1 base; unmatched junction bases: 4. The length of the CDR3 is 15 residues. This CDR3 reads CASSQQRTGSYEQYF. The CDR3 DNA follows: TGCGCCAGCAGCCAACAAAGGACAGGGTCCTACGAGCAGTACTTC.

V is TRBV3-1 (or the pseudogene TRBV3-2) and J is TRBJ2-5, with 9 positions matching TRBD1. There are 15 residues in the CDR3. Losses at the gene ends were 3 bases for V and 13 bases for J; bases not matched to a gene: 15. Per germline, CDR1 LGHDT and CDR2 YNNKEL (reference sequence). The CDR3, as DNA: TGTGCCAGCAGCCACGCCGGGGACAGGGATCCCGATGTGTACTTC. Translated: CASSHAGDRDPDVYF.

The chain joins TRBV12-3 or TRBV12-4 to TRBJ1-3; D is undetermined. This CDR3 comprises 11 residues. Trimming cost V 6 bases and J 7 bases, with 7 bases left between them. CDR3 sequence reads: CASRLVNTIYF. The CDR3 nucleotides are TGTGCCAGCAGACTCGTGAACACCATATATTTT.

The chain uses TRBV27 and TRBJ2-1, with TRBD2 matching over 9 bases. The germline V gene has CDR1 MNHEY and CDR2 SMNVEV (reference sequence). This CDR3 has 16 amino acids. The junction had 8 bases not matched to a gene; V was cut back by 3 bases and J by 5 bases. The CDR3 region is CASSFRTSGQHNEQFF. In DNA, the CDR3 is TGTGCCAGCAGTTTCCGAACTAGCGGGCAACACAATGAGCAGTTCTTC.

V is TRBV28 and J is TRBJ2-3, with D uncertain. Germline CDR1 is MDHEN and CDR2 is SYDVKM. The CDR3 contains 12 residues. Trimming pared 5 bases from V and 5 bases from J, leaving 8 bases between. The CDR3 here is CASSTLGDTQYF. The CDR3 DNA reads TGTGCCAGCAGTACCCTAGGAGATACGCAGTATTTT.

This chain uses TRBV19 with TRBJ1-2, with D perhaps matching TRBD1 (5 bases). CDR3 length: 14 amino acids. Germline V CDR1 and CDR2: LNHDA, SQIVND (reference sequence). Trimming left V 8 bases short and J 7 bases short, with 20 bases between. This CDR3 is CASSLQGTEIGYTF. The DNA of the CDR3 is TGTGCCAGTTCCCTGCAGGGAACAGAAATTGGCTACACCTTC.

For the CDR3, the DNA is TGTGCCAGCAACCCAGGGAACACTGAAGCTTTCTTT. It is translated as CASNPGNTEAFF. The chain employs TRBV19 and TRBJ1-1; D is uncertain. Germline V gene lookup returns CDR1 LNHDA and CDR2 SQIVND (reference sequence). V was trimmed by 9 bases and J by 1 base, leaving 9 bases between them. The length of the CDR3 is 12 residues.

The chain carries TRBV18 and TRBJ1-5; D is unclear. V dropped 2 bases and J dropped 0 bases, with 5 bases sitting between them. CDR3 size: 14 residues. Germline V CDR1 and CDR2: KGHSH, LQKENI. The CDR3 nucleotides read TGTGCCAGCTCACCAGGCAGTAGCAATCAGCCCCAGCATTTT. This codes for CASSPGSSNQPQHF.

The chain joins TRBV20-1 to TRBJ2-7; no definite D call. Germline-derived CDR1 and CDR2 are DFQATT and SNEGSKA (reference sequence). This CDR3 region has 12 residues. The V gene lost 3 bases and the J gene lost 9 bases, with 15 bases spanning the gap. The CDR3 here is CSASQPSGGQYF. As DNA, the CDR3 is TGCAGTGCTAGTCAACCATCCGGCGGGCAGTACTTC.

This clone was seen once. V usage is TRBV6-2 or TRBV6-3 and J usage is TRBJ2-2; 9 positions agree with TRBD2. Germline CDR1 MNHEY, CDR2 SVGEGT. V was pared by 2 bases and J by 5 bases, with 6 bases of the junction left unmatched. The CDR3 length is 16 residues. Written as DNA, the CDR3 is TGTGCCAGCAGTTACGTGGTAGCGGGAGTTACCGGGGAGCTGTTTTTT. This translates into CASSYVVAGVTGELFF.

The J gene is TRBJ2-7, the V gene TRBV6-5; 9 bases line up with TRBD1. Germline CDR1 MNHEY, CDR2 SVGAGI. The CDR3 covers 15 residues. Trimming removed 7 bases from V and 2 bases from J; junction bases left unmatched: 9. CDR3 protein: CASKYITGGAYEQYF. The CDR3 bases are TGTGCCAGCAAATATATCACAGGGGGCGCCTACGAGCAGTACTTC.

This rearrangement joins TRBV28 to TRBJ1-6; D uncertain. Deletions cut 3 bases from V and 9 bases from J, with 15 bases between. The CDR3 is 15 amino acids. Germline CDR1 reads MDHEN; CDR2 reads SYDVKM. CDR3: CASSFLRRGGSPLHF. The DNA for the CDR3 is TGTGCCAGCAGTTTCCTCCGACGGGGAGGTTCACCCCTCCACTTT.

This chain uses TRBV11-2 with TRBJ2-5; 8 bases match TRBD2. Germline V lookup: CDR1 SGHAT, CDR2 FQNNGV. V lost 5 bases to trimming and J lost 1 base; unmatched junction nucleotides: 9. The CDR3 extends over 16 amino acids. CDR3 region: CASSTLAGPFQETQYF. CDR3 nucleotide sequence: TGTGCCAGCAGCACTTTAGCGGGGCCTTTCCAAGAGACCCAGTACTTC. Variable domain in full (rest from reference TRBV11-2 and TRBJ2-5): EAGVAQSPRYKIIEKRQSVAFWCNPISGHATLYWYQQILGQGPKLLIQFQNNGVVDDSQLPKDRFSAERLKGVDSTLKIQPAKLEDSAVYLCASSTLAGPFQETQYFGPGTRLLVL.

This rearrangement joins TRBV28 to TRBJ1-4; D not certain. Germline CDR1 is MDHEN and CDR2 is SYDVKM. CDR3 length: 14 amino acids. The V and J ends lost 5 bases and 14 bases respectively, with 21 bases between them. CDR3 DNA: TGTGCCAGCAGTACCCCGGGGAGAGCTTTAGGGCTGTTTTTT. This translates into CASSTPGRALGLFF.

The chain couples TRBV19 to TRBJ1-4, with 7 nucleotides matching TRBD1. CDR1 and CDR2 from the germline V gene are LNHDA and SQIVND (reference sequence). Losses at the gene ends were 5 bases for V and 2 bases for J; bases not matched to a gene: 2. There are 14 residues in the CDR3. CDR3 sequence: CASSPRGTNEKLFF. CDR3 DNA: TGTGCCAGTAGTCCCAGGGGGACTAATGAAAAACTGTTTTTT.

V gene TRBV4-3 combines with J gene TRBJ1-4; 8 bases align to TRBD1. Germline CDR1 LGHNA, CDR2 YSLEER. The CDR3 length is 17 residues. V gave up 1 base and J gave up 2 bases; unmatched junction bases: 6. The CDR3 region is CASSQGGRTGTNEKLFF. As DNA, the CDR3 is TGCGCCAGCAGCCAAGGTGGTAGGACAGGGACTAATGAAAAACTGTTTTTT.

J is TRBJ1-5 and V is TRBV21-1; no check of the table's D call, TRBD1, against the DNA was made. TRBV21-1 is classified as a pseudogene. The CDR3 consists of 14 residues. The CDR3 region is CASSLTGTNQPQHF. For the CDR3, the DNA is TGTGCCAGCAGCCTCACGGGGACAAATCAGCCCCAGCATTTT.

The gene calls are TRBV5-1 and TRBJ2-5; 8 nucleotides match TRBD2. Trimming cost V 7 bases and J 5 bases; bases outside gene matches: 10. The CDR3 runs 14 residues. CDR1 and CDR2 from the germline V gene are SGHRS and YFSETQ. CDR3 in DNA: TGCGCCAGCCGCCTAGCGGGTGCCAGGGAGACCCAGTACTTC. Its translation: CASRLAGARETQYF.

V is TRBV28 and J is TRBJ1-2; TRBD1 might be the D (5 bases). V shed 1 base and J shed 4 bases, with 13 bases lying between them. The CDR3 loop spans 15 amino acids. Germline CDR1 MDHEN, CDR2 SYDVKM. The CDR3 here is CASSLSGQGFYGYTF. The CDR3 bases are TGTGCCAGCAGTTTATCGGGCCAGGGATTCTATGGCTACACCTTC.

This chain uses TRBV7-2 with TRBJ2-1; D may be TRBD2 (5 bases). The germline gives CDR1 SGHTA, CDR2 FQGNSA. The length of the CDR3 is 17 residues. Deletions cut 1 base from V and 1 base from J, with 14 bases between. Here the CDR3 DNA reads TGTGCCAGCAGCTTAGAAGGCCTAGCCGTTTCCTACAATGAGCAGTTCTTC. Translated, it gives CASSLEGLAVSYNEQFF.

This chain links TRBV10-3 with TRBJ1-2, with D possibly TRBD1 on 6 matching bases. With 6 bases removed from V and 4 bases from J, the gap between germline ends came to 18 bases. Germline CDR1 and CDR2: ENHRY and SYGVKD. This CDR3 region has 15 residues. This chain's CDR3 is CAISESGGAAYGYTF. DNA for the CDR3: TGTGCCATCAGCGAGAGTGGGGGGGCCGCCTATGGCTACACCTTC.

The chain joins TRBV18 to TRBJ1-3; 7 nucleotides align to TRBD1. The CDR3 length is 16 residues. The germline V gene has CDR1 KGHSH and CDR2 LQKENI. Unmatched junction bases numbered 5, after V lost 3 bases and J lost 0 bases. For the CDR3, the DNA is TGTGCCAGCTCACCGTCCCAGGGGGTCTCTGGAAACACCATATATTTT. Translation gives CASSPSQGVSGNTIYF.

The chain recombines TRBV28 with TRBJ2-1, with 13 bases matching TRBD2. This CDR3 has 16 amino acids. Germline loops: CDR1 MDHEN, CDR2 SYDVKM. The J segment lost 5 bases and the V segment lost 6 bases, leaving 7 bases of the junction unmatched. For the CDR3, the DNA is TGTGCCAGCAGCCCACCGGGACTAGCGGGGAACAATGAGCAGTTCTTC. Translated: CASSPPGLAGNNEQFF. The whole variable domain, filled in from reference TRBV28 and TRBJ2-1, reads DVKVTQSSRYLVKRTGEKVFLECVQDMDHENMFWYRQDPGLGLRLIYFSYDVKMKEKGDIPEGYSVSREKKERFSLILESASTNQTSMYLCASSPPGLAGNNEQFFGPGTRLTVL.